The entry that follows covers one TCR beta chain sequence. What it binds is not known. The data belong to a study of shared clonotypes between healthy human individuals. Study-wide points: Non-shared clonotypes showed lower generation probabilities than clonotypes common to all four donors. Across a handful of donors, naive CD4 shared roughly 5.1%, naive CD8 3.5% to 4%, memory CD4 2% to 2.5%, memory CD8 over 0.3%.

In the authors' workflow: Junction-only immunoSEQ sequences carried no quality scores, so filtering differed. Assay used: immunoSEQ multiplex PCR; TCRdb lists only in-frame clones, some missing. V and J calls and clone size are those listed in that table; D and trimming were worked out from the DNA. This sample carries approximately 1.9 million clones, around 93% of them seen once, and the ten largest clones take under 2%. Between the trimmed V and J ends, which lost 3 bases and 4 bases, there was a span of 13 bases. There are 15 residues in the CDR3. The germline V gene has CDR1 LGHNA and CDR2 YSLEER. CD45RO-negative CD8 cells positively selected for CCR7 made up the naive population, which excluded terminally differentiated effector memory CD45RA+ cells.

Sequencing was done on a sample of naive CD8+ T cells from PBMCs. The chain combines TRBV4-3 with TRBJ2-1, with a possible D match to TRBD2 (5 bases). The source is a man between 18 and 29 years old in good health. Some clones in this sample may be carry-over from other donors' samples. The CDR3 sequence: CASSQAEGIYNEQFF. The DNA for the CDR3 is TGCGCCAGCAGCCAGGCTGAGGGAATATACAATGAGCAGTTCTTC.